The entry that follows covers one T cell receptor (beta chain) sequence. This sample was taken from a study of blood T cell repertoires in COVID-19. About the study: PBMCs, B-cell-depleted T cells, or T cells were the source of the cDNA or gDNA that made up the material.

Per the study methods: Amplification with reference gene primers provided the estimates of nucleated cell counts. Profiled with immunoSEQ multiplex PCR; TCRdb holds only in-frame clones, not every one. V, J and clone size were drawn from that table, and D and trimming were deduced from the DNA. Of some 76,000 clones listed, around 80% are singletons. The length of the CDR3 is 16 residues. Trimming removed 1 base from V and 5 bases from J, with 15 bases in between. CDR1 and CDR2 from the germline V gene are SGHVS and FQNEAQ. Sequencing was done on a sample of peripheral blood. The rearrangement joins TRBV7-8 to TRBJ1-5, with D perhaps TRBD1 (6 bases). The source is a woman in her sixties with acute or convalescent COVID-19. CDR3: CASSLEGGPFDQPQHF. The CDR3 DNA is TGTGCCAGCAGCTTAGAGGGGGGGCCGTTCGATCAGCCCCAGCATTTT.